What follows are 8 T cell receptor beta chains derived from one specimen sequenced in a study of T-cell memory formation after mild COVID-19 (dated by TCRdb to about 2021). The method was 5' RACE. The listed sequencing device is Illumina NovaSeq 6000. The raw public reads went through TCRdb reprocessing: fastp at Q25, MiXCR clone calling, in-frame beta chains kept. Rows are unified per CDR3 protein, each entry keeping the most common DNA and genes. For this sample the table gives 400,000 to 450,000 distinct CDR3 sequences, of which roughly 17% were detected only once. Jointly, the top ten make up 20% to 25% of the sample. Material for sequencing was PBMCs or a T cell subset sorted from them (not recorded which). The origin of the receptors is a young man who had mild COVID-19 (a few samples of this study predate the infection). The sample titles of this study are shuffled in the database, so cell type and time point are left out; the donor was told from shared clones.

The sample holds a few counts of this clonotype. This chain's CDR3 is CASSAVVTKETQYF. In nucleotides, the CDR3 is TGTGCCAGCAGCGCAGTGGTCACAAAAGAGACCCAGTACTTC. V and J are TRBV7-6 and TRBJ2-5; D ambiguous. The CDR3 sequence is 14 residues long. The germline V gene encodes CDR1 SGHVS and CDR2 FNYEAQ. V was clipped by 5 bases and J by 3 bases, with 13 bases between them.

This CDR3 reads CATGTGGNYGYTF. Here the CDR3 DNA reads TGTGCCACCGGGACAGGGGGCAACTATGGCTACACCTTC. V and J are TRBV6-6 and TRBJ1-2, with 12 bases fitting TRBD1. The CDR3 extends over 13 amino acids. V was pared by 10 bases and J by 2 bases, with 2 bases of the junction left unmatched. Germline V gene sequence: CDR1 MNHNY, CDR2 SVGAGI (reference sequence).

The V and J genes are TRBV4-3 and TRBJ1-2; no clear D gene. The V end was cut by 1 base, the J end by 2 bases, with 14 bases between. Germline V gene sequence: CDR1 LGHNA, CDR2 YSLEER. CDR3 size: 16 residues. CDR3 in amino acids: CASSQVRAQPNYGYTF. The CDR3 nucleotides are TGCGCCAGCAGCCAAGTCCGGGCCCAGCCGAACTATGGCTACACCTTC.

The table lists this clonotype with a few counts. The chain is built from TRBV4-1 and TRBJ1-5; TRBD1 might be the D (5 bases). The CDR3 consists of 15 residues. The germline V gene has CDR1 MGHRA and CDR2 YSYEKL. With 1 base removed from V and 0 bases from J, the gap between germline ends came to 7 bases. The CDR3 DNA is TGCGCCAGCAGCCAAGGCAGGGCTAGCAATCAGCCCCAGCATTTT. This encodes CASSQGRASNQPQHF.

The V call is TRBV2, the J call TRBJ2-3; the match to TRBD2 covers 11 bases. V was pared by 3 bases and J by 8 bases, with 4 bases of the junction left unmatched. This CDR3 has 14 amino acids. CDR1 is SNHLY and CDR2 is FYNNEI in the germline V gene. CDR3 region: CASSETSGASTQYF. CDR3 DNA sequence: TGTGCCAGCAGTGAGACTAGCGGGGCGAGTACGCAGTATTTT.

This clonotype has just a few counts. The chain couples TRBV4-1 to TRBJ2-1; TRBD1 matches at 12 bases. The CDR3 has 16 residues. V trimming: 4 bases; J trimming: 7 bases; junction bases outside the gene matches: 8. CDR1 MGHRA and CDR2 YSYEKL come from the germline V gene. The CDR3 sequence: CASSRPGQGARNEQFF. The CDR3 nucleotides read TGCGCCAGCAGCCGCCCGGGACAGGGGGCGCGTAATGAGCAGTTCTTC.

Here the CDR3 reads CASSFPGSSTDTQYF. CDR3 DNA: TGTGCCAGCAGTTTCCCAGGTAGTAGCACAGATACGCAGTATTTT. V gene TRBV27 combines with J gene TRBJ2-3; no definite D call. The germline V gene has CDR1 MNHEY and CDR2 SMNVEV (reference sequence). The CDR3 runs to 15 residues. V shed 3 bases and J shed 0 bases, with 10 bases lying between them.

This clonotype was counted at least ten times. The rearrangement joins TRBV5-1 to TRBJ2-1; D call uncertain. The CDR3 sequence is 14 residues long. In germline, CDR1 is SGHRS, CDR2 YFSETQ. Trimming removed 0 bases from V and 1 base from J, with 5 bases in between. The DNA for the CDR3 is TGCGCCAGCAGCTTGGGGGTATCCTACAATGAGCAGTTCTTC. This encodes CASSLGVSYNEQFF. The whole variable domain, filled in from reference TRBV5-1 and TRBJ2-1, reads KAGVTQTPRYLIKTRGQQVTLSCSPISGHRSVSWYQQTPGQGLQFLFEYFSETQRNKGNFPGRFSGRQFSNSRSEMNVSTLELGDSALYLCASSLGVSYNEQFFGPGTRLTVL.